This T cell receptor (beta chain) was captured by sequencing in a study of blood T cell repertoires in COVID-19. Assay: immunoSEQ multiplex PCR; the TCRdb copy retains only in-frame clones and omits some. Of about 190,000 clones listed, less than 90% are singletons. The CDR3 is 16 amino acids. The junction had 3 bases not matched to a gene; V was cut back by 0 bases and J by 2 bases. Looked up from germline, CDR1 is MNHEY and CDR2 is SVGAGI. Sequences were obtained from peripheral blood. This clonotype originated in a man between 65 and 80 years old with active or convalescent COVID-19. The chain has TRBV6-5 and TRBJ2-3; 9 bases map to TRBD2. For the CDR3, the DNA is TGTGCCAGCAGTTACTCGTTAGCGGGGGCCACAGATACGCAGTATTTT. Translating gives CASSYSLAGATDTQYF.